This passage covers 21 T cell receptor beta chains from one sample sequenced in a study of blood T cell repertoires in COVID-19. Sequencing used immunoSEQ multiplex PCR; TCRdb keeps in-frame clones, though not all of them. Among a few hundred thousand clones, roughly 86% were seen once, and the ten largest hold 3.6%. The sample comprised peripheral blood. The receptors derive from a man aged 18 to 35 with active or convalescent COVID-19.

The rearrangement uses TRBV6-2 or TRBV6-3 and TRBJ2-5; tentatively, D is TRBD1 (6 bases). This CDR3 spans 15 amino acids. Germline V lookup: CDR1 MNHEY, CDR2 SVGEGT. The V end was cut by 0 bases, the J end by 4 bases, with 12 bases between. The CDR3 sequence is CASSYSSQGSETQYF. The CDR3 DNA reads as TGTGCCAGCAGTTACTCGAGTCAGGGGTCAGAGACCCAGTACTTC.

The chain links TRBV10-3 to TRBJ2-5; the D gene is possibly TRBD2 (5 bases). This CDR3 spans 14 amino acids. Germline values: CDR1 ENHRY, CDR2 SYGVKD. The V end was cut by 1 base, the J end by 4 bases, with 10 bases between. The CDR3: CAISEWRSPETQYF. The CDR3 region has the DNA TGTGCCATCAGTGAGTGGAGGTCTCCAGAGACCCAGTACTTC.

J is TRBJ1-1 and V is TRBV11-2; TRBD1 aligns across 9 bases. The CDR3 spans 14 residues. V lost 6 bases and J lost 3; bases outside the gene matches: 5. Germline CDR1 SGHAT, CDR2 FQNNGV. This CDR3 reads CASRPTGGYTEAFF. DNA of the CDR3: TGTGCCAGCAGACCTACAGGGGGCTACACTGAAGCTTTCTTT. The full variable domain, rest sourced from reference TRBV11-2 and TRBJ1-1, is EAGVAQSPRYKIIEKRQSVAFWCNPISGHATLYWYQQILGQGPKLLIQFQNNGVVDDSQLPKDRFSAERLKGVDSTLKIQPAKLEDSAVYLCASRPTGGYTEAFFGQGTRLTVV.

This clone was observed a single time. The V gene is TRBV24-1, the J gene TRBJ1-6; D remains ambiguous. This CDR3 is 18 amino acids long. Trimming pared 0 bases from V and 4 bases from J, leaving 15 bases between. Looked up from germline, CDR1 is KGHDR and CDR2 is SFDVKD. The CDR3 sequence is CATSDLRSSLVYNSPLHF. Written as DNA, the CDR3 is TGTGCCACCAGTGATTTGCGGTCATCTCTAGTTTATAATTCACCCCTCCACTTT.

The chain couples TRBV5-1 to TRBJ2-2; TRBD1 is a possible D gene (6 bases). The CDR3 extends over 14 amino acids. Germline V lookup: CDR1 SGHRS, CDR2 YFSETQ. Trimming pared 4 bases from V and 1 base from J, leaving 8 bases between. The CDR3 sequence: CASSVGQNTGELFF. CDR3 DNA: TGCGCCAGCAGCGTGGGACAGAACACCGGGGAGCTGTTTTTT.

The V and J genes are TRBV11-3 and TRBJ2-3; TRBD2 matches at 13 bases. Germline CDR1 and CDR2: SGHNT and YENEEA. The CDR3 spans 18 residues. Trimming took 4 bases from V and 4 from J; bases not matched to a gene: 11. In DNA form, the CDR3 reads TGTGCCAGCAGCTCCCGGACTAGCGGGGGTGGGTTGGCAGATACGCAGTATTTT. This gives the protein CASSSRTSGGGLADTQYF.

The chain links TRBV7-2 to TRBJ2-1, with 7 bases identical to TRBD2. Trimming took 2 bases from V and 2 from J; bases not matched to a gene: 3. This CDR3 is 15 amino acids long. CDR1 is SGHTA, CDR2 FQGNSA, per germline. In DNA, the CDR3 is TGTGCCAGCAGCTTATCAAGCGGGACCTACAATGAGCAGTTCTTC. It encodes CASSLSSGTYNEQFF.

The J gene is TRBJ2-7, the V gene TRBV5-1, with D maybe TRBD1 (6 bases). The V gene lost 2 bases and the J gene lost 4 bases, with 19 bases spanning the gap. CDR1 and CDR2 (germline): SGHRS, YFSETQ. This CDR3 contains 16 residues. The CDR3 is CASSLRRGSGQYEQYF. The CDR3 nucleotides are TGCGCCAGCAGCTTAAGAAGGGGCTCGGGACAATACGAGCAGTACTTC.

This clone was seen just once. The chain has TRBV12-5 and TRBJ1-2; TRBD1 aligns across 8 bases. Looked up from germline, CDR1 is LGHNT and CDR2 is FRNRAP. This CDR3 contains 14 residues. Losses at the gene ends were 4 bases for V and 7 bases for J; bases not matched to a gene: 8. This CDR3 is CASGSLGQGRGYTF. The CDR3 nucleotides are TGTGCTAGTGGTTCTCTCGGACAGGGTCGTGGCTACACCTTC. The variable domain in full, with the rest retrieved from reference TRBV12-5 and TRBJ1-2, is DARVTQTPRHKVTEMGQEVTMRCQPILGHNTVFWYRQTMMQGLELLAYFRNRAPLDDSGMPKDRFSAEMPDATLATLKIQPSEPRDSAVYFCASGSLGQGRGYTFGSGTRLTVV.

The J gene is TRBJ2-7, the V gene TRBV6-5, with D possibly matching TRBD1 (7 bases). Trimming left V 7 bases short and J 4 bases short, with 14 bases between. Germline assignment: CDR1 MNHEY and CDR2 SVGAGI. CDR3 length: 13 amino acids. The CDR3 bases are TGTGCCAGCACCTTTTCAGGGGGGTACGAGCAGTACTTC. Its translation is CASTFSGGYEQYF.

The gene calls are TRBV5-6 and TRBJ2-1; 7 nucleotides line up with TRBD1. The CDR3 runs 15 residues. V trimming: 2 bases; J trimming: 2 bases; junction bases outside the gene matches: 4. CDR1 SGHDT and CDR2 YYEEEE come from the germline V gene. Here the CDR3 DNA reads TGTGCCAGCAGCTTAAGGACAGGAACCTACAATGAGCAGTTCTTC. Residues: CASSLRTGTYNEQFF.

Here the CDR3 DNA reads TGTGCCAGCAGCTTAGGCCCCACTATGAACACTGAAGCTTTCTTT. This sequence encodes CASSLGPTMNTEAFF. This chain links TRBV7-2 with TRBJ1-1; the D is unclear. Trimming left V 1 base short and J 0 bases short, with 9 bases between. CDR3 length equals 15 residues. CDR1 is SGHTA and CDR2 is FQGNSA in the germline V gene.

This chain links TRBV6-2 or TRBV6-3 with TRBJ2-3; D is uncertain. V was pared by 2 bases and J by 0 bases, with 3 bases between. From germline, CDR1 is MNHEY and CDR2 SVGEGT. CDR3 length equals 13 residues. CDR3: CASSYPSTDTQYF. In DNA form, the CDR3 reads TGTGCCAGCAGTTACCCTAGCACAGATACGCAGTATTTT.

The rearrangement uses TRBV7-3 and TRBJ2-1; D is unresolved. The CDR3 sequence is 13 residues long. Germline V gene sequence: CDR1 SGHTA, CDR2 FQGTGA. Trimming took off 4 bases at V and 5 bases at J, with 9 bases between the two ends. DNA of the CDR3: TGTGCCAGCAGCTCGTCCCGGGACAATGAGCAGTTCTTC. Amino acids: CASSSSRDNEQFF.

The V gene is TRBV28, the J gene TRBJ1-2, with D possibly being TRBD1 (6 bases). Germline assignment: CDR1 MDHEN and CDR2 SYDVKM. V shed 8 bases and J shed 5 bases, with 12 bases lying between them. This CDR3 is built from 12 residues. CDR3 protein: CASGIQGYGYTF. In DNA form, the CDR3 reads TGTGCCAGCGGAATACAGGGTTATGGCTACACCTTC.

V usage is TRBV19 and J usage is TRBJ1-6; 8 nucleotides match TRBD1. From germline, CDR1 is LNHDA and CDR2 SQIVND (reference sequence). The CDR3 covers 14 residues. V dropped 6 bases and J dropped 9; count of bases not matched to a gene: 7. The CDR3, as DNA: TGTGCCAGTAGAGACAGGGGCTCTTCTTCACCCCTCCACTTT. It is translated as CASRDRGSSSPLHF. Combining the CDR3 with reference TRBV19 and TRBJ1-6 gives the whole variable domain DGGITQSPKYLFRKEGQNVTLSCEQNLNHDAMYWYRQDPGQGLRLIYYSQIVNDFQKGDIAEGYSVSREKKESFPLTVTSAQKNPTAFYLCASRDRGSSSPLHFGNGTRLTVT.

The CDR3 sequence is CASSPQGGPQETQYF. Written as DNA, the CDR3 is TGTGCCAGCAGCCCTCAGGGGGGTCCTCAAGAGACCCAGTACTTC. V is TRBV3-1 (or the pseudogene TRBV3-2) and J is TRBJ2-5; D might be TRBD1 (7 bases). Germline V gene data show CDR1 as LGHDT and CDR2 as YNNKEL (reference sequence). This CDR3 is 15 amino acids long. Trimming removed 4 bases at V and 2 bases at J, with 14 bases between.

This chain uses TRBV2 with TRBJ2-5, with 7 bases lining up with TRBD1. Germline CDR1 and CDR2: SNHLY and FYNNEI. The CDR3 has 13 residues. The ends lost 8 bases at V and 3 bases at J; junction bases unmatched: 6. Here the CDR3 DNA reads TGTGCCAGCCAGGGACAGAAGGAAGAGACCCAGTACTTC. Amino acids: CASQGQKEETQYF.

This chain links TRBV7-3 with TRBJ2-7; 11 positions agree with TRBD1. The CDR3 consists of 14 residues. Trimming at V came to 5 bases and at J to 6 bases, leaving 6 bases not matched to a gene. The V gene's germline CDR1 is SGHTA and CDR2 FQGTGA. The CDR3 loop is CASSAPGQGGEQYF. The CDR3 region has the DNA TGTGCCAGCAGCGCTCCGGGACAGGGGGGCGAGCAGTACTTC.

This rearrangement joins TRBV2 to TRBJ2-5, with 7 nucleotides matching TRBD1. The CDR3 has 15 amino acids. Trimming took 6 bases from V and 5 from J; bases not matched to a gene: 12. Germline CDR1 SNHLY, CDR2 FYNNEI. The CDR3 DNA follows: TGTGCCAGCAGCGCAAACACAGGGGTACGCGAGACCCAGTACTTC. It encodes CASSANTGVRETQYF.

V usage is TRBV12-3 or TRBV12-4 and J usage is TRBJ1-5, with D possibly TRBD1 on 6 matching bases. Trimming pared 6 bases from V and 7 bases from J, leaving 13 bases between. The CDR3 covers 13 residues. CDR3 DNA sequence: TGTGCCAGCAGCCAGGACAGCCACCAGCCCCAGCATTTT. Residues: CASSQDSHQPQHF.